One and the same sample provided the 18 T cell receptor beta chains below, sequenced in a study of shared clonotypes between healthy human individuals. Naive CD8 cells comprised CD45RO-negative, CCR7-positively selected cells, excluding terminally differentiated effector memory CD45RA+ cells. Profiling relied on immunoSEQ multiplex PCR, and the TCRdb table lists in-frame clones only, not all of them. In the table there are about 2,200,000 clones, under 95% of which are singletons. The sequencing input was naive CD8+ T cells from PBMCs. Source of these receptors: a man younger than 30 in good health. Some clones in this sample may be carry-over from other donors' samples.

This rearrangement joins TRBV7-2 to TRBJ2-1; tentatively, D is TRBD2 (7 bases). V lost 2 bases to trimming and J lost 9 bases, with 20 bases between them. The CDR3 is 16 amino acids. The germline V gene encodes CDR1 SGHTA and CDR2 FQGNSA. CDR3 amino acids: CASSLSSDSTSVEQFF. CDR3 sequence (DNA): TGTGCCAGCAGCTTATCATCGGACAGCACTAGCGTTGAGCAGTTCTTC.

The rearrangement uses TRBV13 and TRBJ2-7, with 9 bases identical to TRBD1. The V gene end was trimmed by 2 bases and the J gene end by 9 bases; junction bases not matched to a gene: 11. This CDR3 has 15 amino acids. CDR1 and CDR2 (germline): PRHDT, FYEKMQ (reference sequence). The DNA of the CDR3 is TGTGCCAGCAGCTTACCGGGACAGGGAGATTTCGGGCAGTACTTC. Amino acid sequence: CASSLPGQGDFGQYF.

This chain joins TRBV5-1 and TRBJ1-2; no reliable D call. Germline CDR1 SGHRS, CDR2 YFSETQ. The CDR3 consists of 15 residues. The V and J ends lost 0 bases and 7 bases respectively, with 16 bases between them. CDR3 DNA: TGCGCCAGCAGCTTGGGGCAGGCATCTTCCTCTGGCTACACCTTC. Encoded protein: CASSLGQASSSGYTF.

This chain uses TRBV11-2 with TRBJ2-7; D tentatively reads TRBD1 or TRBD2 (5 bases each). Germline-derived CDR1 and CDR2 are SGHAT and FQNNGV. This CDR3 spans 15 amino acids. V was cut by 6 bases and J by 3 bases, with 18 bases left in between. This CDR3 reads CASREGTTVGYEQYF. The CDR3, as DNA: TGTGCCAGCAGGGAAGGGACCACCGTTGGCTACGAGCAGTACTTC.

This clone was seen a single time. V and J are TRBV7-8 and TRBJ2-1; D might be TRBD2 (5 bases). Germline CDR1 and CDR2: SGHVS and FQNEAQ. The CDR3 covers 15 residues. V was cut by 1 base and J by 14 bases, with 21 bases left in between. The CDR3 nucleotides are TGTGCCAGCAGCTTAGTTCCCGGCAGGAGGCCTGCTAAGTTCTTC. It encodes CASSLVPGRRPAKFF. The variable domain in full, completed from reference TRBV7-8 and TRBJ2-1, reads GAGVSQSPRYKVAKRGQDVALRCDPISGHVSLFWYQQALGQGPEFLTYFQNEAQLDKSGLPSDRFFAERPEGSVSTLKIQRTQQEDSAVYLCASSLVPGRRPAKFFGPGTRLTVL.

V is TRBV29-1 and J is TRBJ2-7; 7 nucleotides align to TRBD1. The germline CDR1 and CDR2 sequences are SQVTM and ANQGSEA. This CDR3 region has 14 residues. J lost 5 bases, V lost 3 bases, and 10 bases had no gene match. The CDR3 is CSVDTTGQSHEQYF. The CDR3 nucleotides are TGCAGCGTTGACACCACGGGACAGTCCCACGAGCAGTACTTC.

The chain combines TRBV27 with TRBJ2-7; TRBD2 might be the D (7 bases). Per germline, CDR1 MNHEY and CDR2 SMNVEV (reference sequence). Trimming pared 6 bases from V and 3 bases from J, leaving 15 bases between. This CDR3 is 14 amino acids long. The CDR3 nucleotides are TGTGCCAGCAGGGTGGCGGGGGCCGGCTACGAGCAGTACTTC. As protein: CASRVAGAGYEQYF.

This clone was recorded only once. This sequence joins TRBV28 and TRBJ1-2; the D gene is possibly TRBD1 (5 bases). CDR3 length: 16 residues. V was pared by 4 bases and J by 2 bases, with 17 bases between. In germline, CDR1 is MDHEN, CDR2 SYDVKM. As DNA, the CDR3 is TGTGCCAGCAGTTATCTTGTCTCACAGGAGAACTATGGCTACACCTTC. Translation: CASSYLVSQENYGYTF.

The gene calls are TRBV27 and TRBJ2-4; no clear D gene. The length of the CDR3 is 15 residues. Germline values: CDR1 MNHEY, CDR2 SMNVEV (reference sequence). Between the trimmed V and J ends, which lost 4 bases and 6 bases, there was a span of 16 bases. The CDR3 is CASSSNPLRGNIQYF. DNA for the CDR3: TGTGCCAGCAGTTCGAACCCCCTACGAGGAAACATTCAGTACTTC.

The CDR3 DNA follows: TGTGCCAGCAGTGAGGGGACAGGGGTCAACGAGCAGTACTTC. The encoded protein is CASSEGTGVNEQYF. V and J are TRBV25-1 and TRBJ2-7, with TRBD1 matching over 10 bases. After removal of 3 bases from V and 5 bases from J, the junction contained 4 bases not matched to a gene. CDR1 MGHDK and CDR2 SYGVNS come from the germline V gene. This CDR3 comprises 14 residues.

The chain couples TRBV21-1 to TRBJ2-1; TRBD2, the D gene given by the table, was not confirmed from the DNA. TRBV21-1 is noted as a pseudogene. CDR3 size: 21 residues. This CDR3 reads CASSKDHVSTSGSWSYNEQFF. CDR3 nucleotide sequence: TGTGCCAGCAGCAAAGACCACGTTAGCACTAGCGGGAGTTGGTCCTACAATGAGCAGTTCTTC.

This chain joins TRBV28 and TRBJ2-4, with D perhaps assigned TRBD1 or TRBD2 (5 bases each). The CDR3 runs 14 residues. Trimming took 5 bases from V and 3 from J, leaving 11 bases between them. Germline V gives CDR1 MDHEN, CDR2 SYDVKM. The CDR3 region has the DNA TGTGCCAGCAGTGGGGACCCCGACAAAAACATTCAGTACTTC. Translated: CASSGDPDKNIQYF.

This sequence joins TRBV13 and TRBJ1-1; D is ambiguous. V gave up 5 bases and J gave up 1 base, with 17 bases separating them. From germline, CDR1 is PRHDT and CDR2 FYEKMQ (reference sequence). The CDR3 has 16 residues. The CDR3 here is CASSHRVEDPNTEAFF. Written as DNA, the CDR3 is TGTGCCAGCAGCCATAGAGTAGAGGACCCGAACACTGAAGCTTTCTTT.

The rearrangement uses TRBV9 and TRBJ2-1; the D gene is possibly TRBD1 (6 bases). Germline CDR1 SGDLS, CDR2 YYNGEE. CDR3 length equals 17 residues. Trimming removed 0 bases from V and 3 bases from J, with 16 bases in between. Here the CDR3 reads CASSVVGGVGIYNEQFF. DNA for the CDR3: TGTGCCAGCAGCGTAGTTGGGGGCGTAGGAATCTACAATGAGCAGTTCTTC.

This sequence joins TRBV10-3 and TRBJ2-2; no reliable D call. This CDR3 has 13 residues. Germline assignment: CDR1 ENHRY and CDR2 SYGVKD. Trimming pared 4 bases from V and 1 base from J, leaving 4 bases between. The CDR3 DNA sequence: TGTGCCATCAGTGCAGAGAACACCGGGGAGCTGTTTTTT. Encoded protein: CAISAENTGELFF.

J is TRBJ1-1 and V is TRBV6-6; D is ambiguous. The germline V gene encodes CDR1 MNHNY and CDR2 SVGAGI (reference sequence). The germline V and J ends were trimmed by 9 bases and 8 bases, with 13 bases remaining between them. This CDR3 is 11 amino acids long. CDR3 in DNA: TGTGCCAGTTTTTTGCCGCCCGAAGCTTTCTTT. It codes for CASFLPPEAFF.

A word on this clone: In the same sample, other DNA sequences code for this CDR3. The chain joins TRBV28 to TRBJ1-1; D possibly corresponds to TRBD1 (5 bases). The CDR3 has 14 residues. The V gene lost 4 bases and the J gene lost 5 bases, with 14 bases spanning the gap. Germline CDR1 and CDR2: MDHEN and SYDVKM. The CDR3 DNA sequence: TGTGCCAGCAGTTATGGTCAGGGTGGGACTGAAGCTTTCTTT. It specifies CASSYGQGGTEAFF. The full variable domain, with the rest looked up from reference TRBV28 and TRBJ1-1, is DVKVTQSSRYLVKRTGEKVFLECVQDMDHENMFWYRQDPGLGLRLIYFSYDVKMKEKGDIPEGYSVSREKKERFSLILESASTNQTSMYLCASSYGQGGTEAFFGQGTRLTVV.

The chain employs TRBV10-3 and TRBJ1-1, with D maybe TRBD1 (5 bases). There are 12 residues in the CDR3. Trimming left V 8 bases short and J 6 bases short, with 13 bases between. From germline, CDR1 is ENHRY and CDR2 SYGVKD. The CDR3 protein is CAIGGEGPEAFF. The CDR3 region has the DNA TGTGCCATCGGGGGGGAGGGCCCTGAAGCTTTCTTT.